The TCR beta chain under discussion was sequenced for a study of CD8+ T cells in alopecia areata. Study observations and caveats: In scalp, tofacitinib significantly decreased clonality and expanded CD8+ clones among the top 100.

Treatment in this sample: oral pan-JAK inhibitor, 5-10 mg twice daily. Alopecia areata patients provided lesional scalp punch biopsies and peripheral blood, both collected for the study. For this clone: The antigen is not known.

The length of the CDR3 is 11 residues. The V end was cut by 6 bases, the J end by 5 bases, with 10 bases between. Germline CDR1 reads DFQATT; CDR2 reads SNEGSKA (reference sequence). Sequencing templates came from extracted RNA that was reverse transcribed into cDNA. TCRdb keeps only in-frame clones here, not all; method: immunoSEQ multiplex PCR. The table shows roughly 1,400 clones, with 60% to 80% occurring only once. The sequence was collected from a human donor with alopecia areata. The sequencing used skin, collected at week 24, from a patient treated with tofacitinib. V usage is TRBV20-1 and J usage is TRBJ2-5; D not certain. CDR3 sequence reads: CSALVRETQYF. The CDR3, as DNA: TGCAGTGCCCTCGTCAGGGAGACCCAGTACTTC.